This TCR beta chain comes out of a study of beta chain features in type 1 diabetes (dated by TCRdb to about 2018). Some background on the complete study: Patients and healthy donors did not differ in mean age, gender distribution, total cell number or subset yield. Whereas all 30 or so donors provided naive and central memory subsets, regulatory and stem cell-like memory subsets were isolated from just 8 patients and about 8 healthy donors. In the study, TCRB repertoires of sorted circulating CD4+ T cell subsets from recently diagnosed type 1 diabetes patients were compared with those of matched healthy donors. A total of around 110,000,000 sorted cells were examined across all samples, and RNA yield correlated strongly with the number of cells per subset.

Each donor gave one peripheral blood draw, roughly 0.11 L on average, collected into heparinised tubes. A BD FACSAria II was used to sort naive, central memory, regulatory and stem cell-like memory CD4+ T cells with a panel that included CD45RO, CCR7, CD25, CD127, CD95 and CD27. A purity above 95% was achieved for all sorted populations. PBMCs were isolated right away by Lymphoprep density gradient centrifugation and were stained directly, without culture. So that batch effects would be minimized, each experiment stained and sorted samples in pairs, pairing one healthy donor with one patient. This clone was recorded a few times. Its antigen remains unidentified. Base qualities were left out, and no much larger clone turns up one base away. Study-wide findings and limitations: Type 1 diabetes patients showed a moderate but significant shortening of TCRB CDR3 length in all four CD4+ subsets. Only small numbers of individuals were included in the HLA sub-analyses, which left unresolved whether HLA type had any influence on TCRB rearrangement. The naive, central memory and regulatory TCRB repertoires appeared to resemble one another more closely among patients than among healthy donors. Fewer insertions and more nucleotide deletions at VDJ recombination sites were observed in patients with type 1 diabetes, implying thymic rearrangement abnormalities. Because cDNA was sequenced instead of genomic DNA, highly expressing activated cells could be over-represented, though the groups showed no difference in activation or CD3 levels. PCR might favor shorter templates, but patient and control samples were amplified and corrected together, so any skew would affect both groups equally.

The cysteine opens and the phenylalanine closes a CDR3 of 18 amino acids. The kept DNA is CDR3 alone, 54 bases in frame from the first base. V lost 4 bases and J lost 2 bases, and the count of bases not matched to a germline gene is 10. Looking up the germline V gene (reference sequence) yields CDR1 LNHDA and CDR2 SQIVND. The entire amount of isolated RNA was reverse transcribed using the High Capacity cDNA Reverse Transcription Kit, so the sequenced TCRB transcripts were expressed ones. Deep immunoSEQ sequencing was applied to naive, central memory and regulatory T cell samples, giving an average of about 3.7 million total reads per sample. Sorted cells were lysed in RLT buffer and RNA was extracted with DNase-treated RNeasy Micro or Mini kits, depending on cell number. Each cell subset was processed separately to prevent cross-contamination, with patient and healthy donor samples processed together. Using the immunoSEQ multiplex PCR, TCRB sequences were amplified from cDNA into 87-bp fragments spanning the CDR3 region. The amplicons were sequenced using the Illumina HiSeq platform. The published analysis was carried out like this. Synthetic template baselines were used to correct PCR bias computationally, reads within Hamming distance 2 were collapsed together, and singletons that could not be merged were discarded. Reads were aligned against IMGT to assign V, D and J genes, CDR3 length and insertions or deletions at six rearrangement sites. Within each subset, clonotype counts were normalized to sorted cell number, after which true diversity and Gini coefficients were computed with the tcR R package. Repertoire sharing was quantified using the overlap coefficient calculated on TCRB nucleotide sequences. TCRdb's version of the immuneACCESS table is confined to in-frame rearrangements and falls short of the full clone set. An unresolved V gene accounts for under half of the shortfall where checked; the remainder is of unknown origin. V, J and clone size derive from that table, while D and trimming were established from the DNA sequence. The sample has around 320,000 clones on record, around 15% of them singletons. The top ten hold about 6.7% of the sample.

What was sequenced was central memory CD4+ T cells from blood. The TCR comes from a young man in good health. This sequence uses TRBV19 and TRBJ2-5; 13 central bases correspond to TRBD2. For the CDR3, the sequence is CASSRIPGLAGRQETQYF. The sequence in DNA is TGTGCCAGTAGTAGAATCCCGGGACTAGCGGGAAGGCAAGAGACCCAGTACTTC.